Listed below are T cell receptor beta chains from one sample, sequenced in a study of early T cells in non-severe SARS-CoV-2 infection. Each CDR3 protein gets one entry after TCRdb re-called the 5' RACE reads with MiXCR. This table has some 39,000 distinct CDR3 sequences, roughly 4% appearing once. Sequencing was performed on whole blood. All receptors come from an adult who was a healthcare worker with PCR-confirmed SARS-CoV-2 infection or an uninfected control (not recorded which). Both conserved end residues are part of each CDR3. Fields, in order: clone size, V gene, J gene, D gene, CDR3 protein, CDR3 DNA. A D gene is named only where the DNA matches it firmly. Not every row has a clone size; where given, it reads once, few, many or a size class.

>many|TRBV7-9|TRBJ1-6|-
CASSLGGASSYNSPLHF
TGTGCCAGCAGCTTAGGGGGGGCCAGCTCCTATAATTCACCCCTCCACTTT
>many|TRBV28|TRBJ1-4|TRBD1
CASSSGQGVTEKLFF
TGTGCCAGCAGCTCGGGACAGGGAGTTACTGAAAAACTGTTTTTT
>many|TRBV10-2|TRBJ2-1|TRBD2
CASGRISGGYNEQFF
TGCGCCAGCGGGCGGATCAGCGGGGGTTACAATGAGCAGTTCTTC
>few|TRBV29-1|TRBJ2-3|-
CSARQPSTDTQYF
TGCAGCGCAAGACAGCCTAGCACAGATACGCAGTATTTT
>many|TRBV20-1|TRBJ2-3|TRBD2
CSARRLAGASDTQYF
TGCAGTGCTAGAAGGCTAGCGGGGGCCTCAGATACGCAGTATTTT
>many|TRBV3-1|TRBJ1-6|-
CASSQDMAASSYNSPLHF
TGTGCCAGCAGCCAAGATATGGCAGCGAGCTCCTATAATTCACCCCTCCACTTT
>many|TRBV6-5|TRBJ2-1|-
CASTTGGASSYNEQFF
TGTGCCAGCACCACAGGGGGGGCAAGCTCCTACAATGAGCAGTTCTTC
>many|TRBV7-9|TRBJ1-4|-
CASSRSATNEKLFF
TGTGCCAGCAGCCGGTCTGCAACTAATGAAAAACTGTTTTTT
>many|TRBV6-6|TRBJ1-2|TRBD1
CASSLSDRNYGYTF
TGTGCCAGCAGTTTATCGGACAGGAACTATGGCTACACCTTC
>many|TRBV5-5|TRBJ2-4|-
CASSLANWVQYF
TGTGCCAGCAGCTTGGCTAATTGGGTTCAGTACTTC
>many|TRBV9|TRBJ2-1|TRBD2
CASSSGTSGWNEQFF
TGTGCCAGCAGCTCCGGGACTAGCGGCTGGAATGAGCAGTTCTTC
>many|TRBV18|TRBJ2-7|-
CASSPGSAEQYF
TGTGCCAGCTCCCCGGGGAGCGCCGAGCAGTACTTC
>few|TRBV24-1|TRBJ2-5|-
CATSEQGRAAETQYF
TGTGCCACCAGTGAACAGGGGAGGGCCGCAGAGACCCAGTACTTC
>many|TRBV7-6|TRBJ2-3|-
CASSLHLPGATDTQYF
TGTGCCAGCAGCCTCCACTTGCCAGGGGCCACAGATACGCAGTATTTT
>many|TRBV30|TRBJ1-6|-
CAWRTGRVSSYNSPLHF
TGTGCCTGGAGGACGGGGAGGGTGAGCTCCTATAATTCACCCCTCCACTTT
>many|TRBV15|TRBJ1-1|-
CATSRDSMNTEAFF
TGTGCCACCAGCAGAGATTCTATGAACACTGAAGCTTTCTTT
>many|TRBV7-9|TRBJ2-7|TRBD1
CASSPGQGIYEQYF
TGTGCCAGCAGCCCTGGACAGGGAATCTACGAGCAGTACTTC
>-|TRBV7-9|TRBJ1-4|-
CASSFFPSGSEKLFF
TGTGCCAGCAGCTTTTTTCCCAGCGGCAGTGAAAAACTGTTTTTT
>many|TRBV3-1|TRBJ1-2|-
CASSQGHSYGYTF
TGTGCCAGCAGCCAAGGACACAGCTATGGCTACACCTTC
>many|TRBV20-1|TRBJ2-3|-
CSARVSTDTQYF
TGCAGTGCTAGAGTTTCAACAGATACGCAGTATTTT
>many|TRBV5-1|TRBJ2-2|-
CASSEGVRGTGELFF
TGCGCCAGCAGCGAGGGGGTTCGTGGCACCGGGGAGCTGTTTTTT
>many|TRBV20-1|TRBJ2-1|-
CSVDPEGNNEQFF
TGCAGTGTCGACCCGGAGGGGAACAATGAGCAGTTCTTC
>many|TRBV20-1|TRBJ2-1|-
CSARDSQPRNEQFF
TGCAGTGCTAGAGACTCCCAACCTCGGAATGAGCAGTTCTTC
>many|TRBV14|TRBJ2-2|TRBD2
CASSQDRGGRFSLFEDTGELFF
TGTGCCAGCAGCCAAGATCGAGGCGGGAGGTTCTCATTATTTGAGGACACCGGGGAGCTGTTTTTT
>many|TRBV18|TRBJ1-1|-
CASSPPGGWGTEAFF
TGTGCCAGCTCACCCCCCGGGGGATGGGGCACTGAAGCTTTCTTT
>many|TRBV6-6|TRBJ1-2|-
CASAPPTSRDTLSPGDGYTF
TGTGCCAGCGCTCCCCCTACCTCACGGGACACACTATCGCCGGGGGATGGCTACACCTTC
>few|TRBV20-1|TRBJ2-1|TRBD2
CSGRGLGGPVVDNEQFF
TGCAGTGGCCGGGGATTGGGAGGGCCGGTTGTAGACAATGAGCAGTTCTTC
>many|TRBV5-1|TRBJ2-7|-
CASSFSPNGPTYEQYF
TGCGCCAGCAGCTTCTCGCCAAACGGGCCCACCTACGAGCAGTACTTC
>many|TRBV20-1|TRBJ1-4|-
CSAMTGTTNEKLFF
TGCAGTGCTATGACAGGAACAACTAATGAAAAACTGTTTTTT
>many|TRBV6-6|TRBJ2-2|TRBD2
CASISRLAGPANTGELFF
TGTGCCAGCATCTCCCGCCTAGCGGGGCCCGCGAACACCGGGGAGCTGTTTTTT
>many|TRBV5-1|TRBJ1-1|-
CAKHTENTEAFF
TGCGCCAAACACACTGAGAACACTGAAGCTTTCTTT
>few|TRBV7-9|TRBJ2-3|TRBD1
CASSFRDRGADTQYF
TGTGCCAGCAGCTTCCGGGACAGGGGTGCAGATACGCAGTATTTT
>many|TRBV12-3/TRBV12-4|TRBJ2-1|-
CASITPERYNEQFF
TGTGCCAGCATCACCCCTGAGCGGTACAATGAGCAGTTCTTC
>many|TRBV12-3/TRBV12-4|TRBJ2-2|-
CASSAMAGELFF
TGTGCCAGCAGCGCTATGGCCGGGGAGCTGTTTTTT
>many|TRBV29-1|TRBJ1-4|-
CSATADNEKLFF
TGCAGCGCCACTGCGGACAATGAAAAACTGTTTTTT
>many|TRBV30|TRBJ2-1|TRBD2
CAWSVGGSYNEQFF
TGTGCCTGGAGTGTCGGGGGGTCCTACAATGAGCAGTTCTTC
>many|TRBV12-2|TRBJ1-3|-
CASRSRGQGPRGNTIYF
TGTGCAAGTCGCTCCCGTGGACAGGGCCCTCGTGGAAACACCATATATTTT
>many|TRBV7-9|TRBJ1-4|-
CASSLGTAPTNEKLFF
TGTGCCAGCAGCTTAGGGACTGCTCCAACTAATGAAAAACTGTTTTTT
>many|TRBV20-1|TRBJ2-1|-
CSARDARVYNEQFF
TGCAGTGCTAGAGACGCTAGGGTCTACAATGAGCAGTTCTTC
>few|TRBV7-3|TRBJ2-3|-
CASSLLGADTQYF
TGTGCCAGCAGCTTATTGGGGGCAGATACGCAGTATTTT
>many|TRBV7-9|TRBJ2-3|-
CASTVPRGTQYF
TGTGCCAGCACCGTACCAAGGGGTACGCAGTATTTT
>few|TRBV10-1|TRBJ2-3|-
CASRKGGTDTQYF
TGCGCCAGCAGAAAAGGGGGCACAGATACGCAGTATTTT